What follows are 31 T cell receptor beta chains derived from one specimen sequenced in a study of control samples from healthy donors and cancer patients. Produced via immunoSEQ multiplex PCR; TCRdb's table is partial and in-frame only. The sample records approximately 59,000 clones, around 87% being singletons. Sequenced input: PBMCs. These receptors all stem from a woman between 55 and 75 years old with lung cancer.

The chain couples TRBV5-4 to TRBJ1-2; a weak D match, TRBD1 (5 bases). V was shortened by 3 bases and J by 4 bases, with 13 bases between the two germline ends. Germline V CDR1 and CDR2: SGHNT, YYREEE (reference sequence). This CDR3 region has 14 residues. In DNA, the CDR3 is TGTGCCAGCAGCTCCGGGACCGACCCCTATGGCTACACCTTC. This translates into CASSSGTDPYGYTF.

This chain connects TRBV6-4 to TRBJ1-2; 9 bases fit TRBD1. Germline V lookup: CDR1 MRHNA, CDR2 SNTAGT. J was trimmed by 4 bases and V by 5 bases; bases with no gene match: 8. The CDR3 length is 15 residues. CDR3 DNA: TGTGCCAGCAGTACAGGGGGCGCGTCTCCCTATGGCTACACCTTC. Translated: CASSTGGASPYGYTF.

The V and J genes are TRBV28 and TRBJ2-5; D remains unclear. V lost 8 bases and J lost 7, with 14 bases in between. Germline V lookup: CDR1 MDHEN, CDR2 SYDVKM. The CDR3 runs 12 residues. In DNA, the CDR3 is TGTGCCAGCTCTTTCACCGCATCGACCCAGTACTTC. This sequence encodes CASSFTASTQYF.

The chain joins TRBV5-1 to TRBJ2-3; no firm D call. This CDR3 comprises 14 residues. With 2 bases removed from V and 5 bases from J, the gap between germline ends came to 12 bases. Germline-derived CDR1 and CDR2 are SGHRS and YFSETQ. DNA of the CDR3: TGCGCCAGCAGCTTCGGAACTAACGAAGATACGCAGTATTTT. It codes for CASSFGTNEDTQYF.

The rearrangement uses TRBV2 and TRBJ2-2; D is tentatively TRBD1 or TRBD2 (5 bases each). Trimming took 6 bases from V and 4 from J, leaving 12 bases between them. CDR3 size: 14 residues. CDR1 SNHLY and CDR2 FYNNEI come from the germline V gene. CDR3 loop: CASSGTDFTGELFF. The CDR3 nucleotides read TGTGCCAGCAGCGGGACGGATTTCACCGGGGAGCTGTTTTTT.

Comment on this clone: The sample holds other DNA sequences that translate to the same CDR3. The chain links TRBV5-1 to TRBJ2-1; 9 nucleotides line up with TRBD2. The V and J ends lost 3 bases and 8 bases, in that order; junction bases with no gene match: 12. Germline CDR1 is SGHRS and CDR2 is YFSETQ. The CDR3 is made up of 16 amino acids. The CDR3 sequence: CASSSGAGGVSDEQFF. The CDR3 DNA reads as TGCGCCAGCAGCTCGGGCGCGGGGGGGGTGTCGGATGAGCAGTTCTTC. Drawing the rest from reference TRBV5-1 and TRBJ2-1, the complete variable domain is KAGVTQTPRYLIKTRGQQVTLSCSPISGHRSVSWYQQTPGQGLQFLFEYFSETQRNKGNFPGRFSGRQFSNSRSEMNVSTLELGDSALYLCASSSGAGGVSDEQFFGPGTRLTVL.

The CDR3 reads CASSLFVSANTGELFF. The CDR3 coding sequence is TGTGCCAGCAGTTTATTTGTCTCCGCGAACACCGGGGAGCTGTTTTTT. The chain carries TRBV27 and TRBJ2-2; D gene unclear. The CDR3 has 16 amino acids. Germline CDR1 MNHEY, CDR2 SMNVEV (reference sequence). Trimming pared 1 base from V and 0 bases from J, leaving 9 bases between.

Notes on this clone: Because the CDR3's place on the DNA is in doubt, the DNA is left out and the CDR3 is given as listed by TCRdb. CDR3 region: CATHLVRDRGFDIAISPSIF. This chain links TRBV19 with TRBJ1-5; the D call in the table, TRBD1, was not verified against the DNA. Germline V gene data show CDR1 as LNHDA and CDR2 as SQIVND (reference sequence). The CDR3 length is 20 residues, termini included.

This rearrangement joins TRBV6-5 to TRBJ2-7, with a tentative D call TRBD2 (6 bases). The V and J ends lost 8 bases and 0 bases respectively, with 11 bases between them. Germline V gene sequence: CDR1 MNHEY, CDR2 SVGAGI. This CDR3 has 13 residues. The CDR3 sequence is CASPSELSYEQYF. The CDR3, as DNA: TGTGCCAGCCCTAGCGAACTCTCCTACGAGCAGTACTTC.

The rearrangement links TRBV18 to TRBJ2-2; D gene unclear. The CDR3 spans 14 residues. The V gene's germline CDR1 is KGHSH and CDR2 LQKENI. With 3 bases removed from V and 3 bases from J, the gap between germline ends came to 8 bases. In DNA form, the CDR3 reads TGTGCCAGCTCACCGAGTTTAGACACCGGGGAGCTGTTTTTT. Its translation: CASSPSLDTGELFF.

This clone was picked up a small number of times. CDR3 nucleotides: TGTGCCAGCTCACTGGGACAGGGGTTAATCTACGAGCAGTACTTC. This gives the protein CASSLGQGLIYEQYF. The chain is built from TRBV18 and TRBJ2-7; 10 nucleotides agree with TRBD1. This CDR3 contains 15 residues. CDR1 is KGHSH, CDR2 LQKENI, per germline. V trimming: 4 bases; J trimming: 3 bases; junction bases outside the gene matches: 6.

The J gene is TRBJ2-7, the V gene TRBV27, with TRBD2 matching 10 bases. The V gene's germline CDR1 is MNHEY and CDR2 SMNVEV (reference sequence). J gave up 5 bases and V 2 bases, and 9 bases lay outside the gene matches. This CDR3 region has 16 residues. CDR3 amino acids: CASSLTPGLAKDEQYF. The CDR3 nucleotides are TGTGCCAGCAGTTTAACCCCGGGACTAGCGAAAGACGAGCAGTACTTC.

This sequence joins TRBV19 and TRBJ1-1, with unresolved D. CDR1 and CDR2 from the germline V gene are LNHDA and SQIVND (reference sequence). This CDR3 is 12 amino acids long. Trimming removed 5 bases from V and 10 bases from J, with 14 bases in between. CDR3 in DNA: TGTGCCAGTAGTGGCACAGCCTCCCCAGCTTTCTTT. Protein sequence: CASSGTASPAFF.

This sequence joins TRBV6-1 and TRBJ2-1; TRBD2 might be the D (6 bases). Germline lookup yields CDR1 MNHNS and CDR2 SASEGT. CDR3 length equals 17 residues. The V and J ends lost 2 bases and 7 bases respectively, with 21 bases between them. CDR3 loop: CASSEKFLGLRPNEQFF. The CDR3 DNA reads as TGTGCCAGCAGTGAAAAGTTCTTGGGACTGCGACCTAATGAGCAGTTCTTC.

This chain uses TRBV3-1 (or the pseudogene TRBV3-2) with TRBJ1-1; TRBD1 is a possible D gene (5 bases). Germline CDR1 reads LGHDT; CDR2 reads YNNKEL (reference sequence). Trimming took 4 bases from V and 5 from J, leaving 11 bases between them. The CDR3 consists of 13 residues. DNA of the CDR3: TGTGCCAGCAGCCTACCCGGGACGACTGAAGCTTTCTTT. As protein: CASSLPGTTEAFF.

The DNA of the CDR3 is TGCGCCAGCAGCTTGAGCGAGGGTGCCTTCAACTATGGCTACACCTTC. This sequence encodes CASSLSEGAFNYGYTF. The chain carries TRBV5-1 and TRBJ1-2; unclear D gene. From germline, CDR1 is SGHRS and CDR2 YFSETQ. The CDR3 runs 16 residues. V shed 1 base and J shed 2 bases, with 15 bases lying between them.

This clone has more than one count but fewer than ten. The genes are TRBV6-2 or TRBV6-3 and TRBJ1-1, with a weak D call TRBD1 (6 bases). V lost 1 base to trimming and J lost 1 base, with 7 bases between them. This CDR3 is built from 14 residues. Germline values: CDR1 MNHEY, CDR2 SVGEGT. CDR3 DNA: TGTGCCAGCAGTTACTTACAGGGGAACACTGAAGCTTTCTTT. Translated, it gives CASSYLQGNTEAFF.

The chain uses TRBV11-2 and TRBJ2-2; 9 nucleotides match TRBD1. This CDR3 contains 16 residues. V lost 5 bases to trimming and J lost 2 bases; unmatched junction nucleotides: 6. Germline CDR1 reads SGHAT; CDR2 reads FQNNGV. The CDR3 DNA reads TGTGCCAGCAGCACCGGGACAGGGAGAAACACCGGGGAGCTGTTTTTT. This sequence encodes CASSTGTGRNTGELFF.

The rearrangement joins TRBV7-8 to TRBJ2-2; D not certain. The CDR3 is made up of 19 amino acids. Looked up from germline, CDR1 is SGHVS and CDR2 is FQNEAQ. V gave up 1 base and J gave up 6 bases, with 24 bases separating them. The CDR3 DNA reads TGTGCCAGCAGCTTAGGAGTGAGTGGGCTCATGTTTGTTTCCGGGGAGCTGTTTTTT. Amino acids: CASSLGVSGLMFVSGELFF.

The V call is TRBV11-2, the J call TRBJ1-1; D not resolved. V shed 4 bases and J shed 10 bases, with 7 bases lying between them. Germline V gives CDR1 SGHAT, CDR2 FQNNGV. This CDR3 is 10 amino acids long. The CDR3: CASSSLTAFF. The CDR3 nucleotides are TGTGCCAGCAGCTCCCTAACAGCTTTCTTT.

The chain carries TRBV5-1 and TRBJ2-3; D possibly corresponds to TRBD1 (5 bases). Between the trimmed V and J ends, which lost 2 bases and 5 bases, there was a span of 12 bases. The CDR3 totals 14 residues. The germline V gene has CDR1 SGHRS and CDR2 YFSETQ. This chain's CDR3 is CASSFGQGGDTQYF. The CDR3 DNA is TGCGCCAGCAGCTTTGGTCAGGGTGGAGATACGCAGTATTTT.

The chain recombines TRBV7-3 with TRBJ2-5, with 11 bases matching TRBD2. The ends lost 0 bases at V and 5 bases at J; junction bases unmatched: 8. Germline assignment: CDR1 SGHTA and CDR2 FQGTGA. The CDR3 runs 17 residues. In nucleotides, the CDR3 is TGTGCCAGCAGCTTAACCGCCGGACTAGCGGGCGGGGAGACCCAGTACTTC. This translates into CASSLTAGLAGGETQYF.

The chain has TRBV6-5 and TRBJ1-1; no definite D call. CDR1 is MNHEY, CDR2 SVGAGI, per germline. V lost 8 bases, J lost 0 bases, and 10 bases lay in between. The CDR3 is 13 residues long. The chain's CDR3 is CASQGLLNTEAFF. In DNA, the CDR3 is TGTGCCAGCCAAGGACTCTTGAACACTGAAGCTTTCTTT.

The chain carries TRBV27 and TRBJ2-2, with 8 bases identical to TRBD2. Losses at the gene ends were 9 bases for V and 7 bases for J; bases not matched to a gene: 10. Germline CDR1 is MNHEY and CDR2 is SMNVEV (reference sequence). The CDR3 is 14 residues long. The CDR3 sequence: CARGPGGRIGELFF. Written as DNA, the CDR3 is TGTGCCAGGGGGCCAGGCGGGAGGATCGGGGAGCTGTTTTTT.

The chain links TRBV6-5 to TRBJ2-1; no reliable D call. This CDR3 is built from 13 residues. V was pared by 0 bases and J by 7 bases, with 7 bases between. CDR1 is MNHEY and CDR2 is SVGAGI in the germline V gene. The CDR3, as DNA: TGTGCCAGCAGTTACTCGTCTAAGAATGAGCAGTTCTTC. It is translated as CASSYSSKNEQFF.

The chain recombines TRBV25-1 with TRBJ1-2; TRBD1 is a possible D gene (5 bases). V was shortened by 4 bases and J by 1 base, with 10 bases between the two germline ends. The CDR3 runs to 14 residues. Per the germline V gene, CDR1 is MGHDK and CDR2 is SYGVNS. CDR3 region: CASSVTGLNYGYTF. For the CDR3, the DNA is TGTGCCAGCAGTGTAACAGGCCTTAACTATGGCTACACCTTC.

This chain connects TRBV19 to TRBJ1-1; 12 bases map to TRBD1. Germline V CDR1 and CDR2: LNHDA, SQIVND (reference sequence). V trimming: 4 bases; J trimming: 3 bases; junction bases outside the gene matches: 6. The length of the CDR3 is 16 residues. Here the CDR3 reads CASSRGTGGKYTEAFF. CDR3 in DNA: TGTGCCAGTAGTAGGGGGACAGGGGGCAAATACACTGAAGCTTTCTTT.

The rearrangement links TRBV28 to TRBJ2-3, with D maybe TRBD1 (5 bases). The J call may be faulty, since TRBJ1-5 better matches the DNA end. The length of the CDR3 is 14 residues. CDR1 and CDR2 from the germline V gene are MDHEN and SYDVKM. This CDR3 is CASSLGDLPDTQHF. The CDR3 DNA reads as TGTGCCAGCAGCTTGGGGGACTTGCCCGATACGCAGCATTTT.

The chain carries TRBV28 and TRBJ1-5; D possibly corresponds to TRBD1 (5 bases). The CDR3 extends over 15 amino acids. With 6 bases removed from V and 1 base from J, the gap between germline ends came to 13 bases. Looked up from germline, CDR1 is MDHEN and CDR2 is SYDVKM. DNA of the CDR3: TGTGCCAGCAGGCCAGGGCTGGGGAGCAATCAGCCCCAGCATTTT. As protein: CASRPGLGSNQPQHF.

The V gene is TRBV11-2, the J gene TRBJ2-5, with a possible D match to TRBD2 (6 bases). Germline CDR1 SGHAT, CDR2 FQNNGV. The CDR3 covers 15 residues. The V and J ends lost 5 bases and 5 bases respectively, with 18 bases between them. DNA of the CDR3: TGTGCCAGCAGCCGACTAGGGGTAGTATACGAGACCCAGTACTTC. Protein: CASSRLGVVYETQYF.

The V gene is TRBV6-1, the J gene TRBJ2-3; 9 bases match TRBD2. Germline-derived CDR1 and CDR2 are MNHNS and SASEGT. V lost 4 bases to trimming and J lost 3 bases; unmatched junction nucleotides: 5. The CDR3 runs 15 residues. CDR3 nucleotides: TGTGCCAGCAGTGGAGCTAGCGGGATAACAGATACGCAGTATTTT. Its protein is CASSGASGITDTQYF.